This T cell receptor (beta chain) was recovered during a study of blood T cell repertoires in COVID-19. Study background: Whether acute or convalescent, the COVID-19 samples came from the United States, Italy and Spain. PBMCs, B-cell-depleted T cells, or T cells provided the cDNA or gDNA that made up the material.

Per the authors' pipeline: Cell counts per sample came from amplifying reference gene primers. Generated by immunoSEQ multiplex PCR, the TCRdb table keeps only in-frame clones and is missing some. The V and J calls and clone size come from that table; D and trimming were worked out from the DNA. The sample yields around 70,000 clones, 80% seen once. While infection was still active, Seattle patients were enrolled and then followed longitudinally. The germline V gene has CDR1 MGHDK and CDR2 SYGVNS. The CDR3 has 15 residues. V was clipped by 7 bases and J by 5 bases; unmatched bases: 8. Material for sequencing was peripheral blood. This TCR was recovered from a man between 45 and 60 years old with COVID-19, enrolled during active disease. The chain is built from TRBV25-1 and TRBJ2-5, with TRBD1 identical over 12 bases. The CDR3 is CASTSRGQGAETQYF. CDR3 DNA: TGTGCCAGCACTTCCCGGGGACAGGGGGCTGAGACCCAGTACTTC.